Sequencing of this T cell receptor beta chain was carried out in a study of blood T cell repertoires in COVID-19. Study background: The United States, Italy and Spain provided the acute and convalescent COVID-19 samples.

Original data processing: The authors estimated nucleated cell counts from reference gene primer amplification. Repertoires were generated with immunoSEQ multiplex PCR, while TCRdb's copy carries only in-frame clones and drops some. V and J calls and clone size are given by that table; D and trimming were obtained from the DNA. This sample has nearly 90,000 clones, with about two thirds found just once. Germline CDR1 MNHEY, CDR2 SMNVEV (reference sequence). The CDR3 is 13 residues long. The ends were cut back, 7 bases at V and 2 bases at J, with 10 bases in the middle. This clone has only one observation.

The sample consisted of peripheral blood. This receptor was obtained from a woman at least 80 years old with acute or convalescent COVID-19. This chain connects TRBV27 to TRBJ2-3; D is uncertain. The CDR3 sequence: CASIQLNTDTQYF. The CDR3 DNA sequence: TGTGCCAGCATCCAACTGAACACAGATACGCAGTATTTT.